The rows below give T cell receptor beta chains drawn from one sample of a study of blood T cell repertoires in COVID-19. Only in-frame clones appear in the TCRdb table, and some are missing; sequencing was by immunoSEQ multiplex PCR. The sample records about 250,000 clones, 75% to 85% being singletons. Sequencing was performed on peripheral blood. These TCRs come from a human donor in a cohort sampled during active COVID-19. Each CDR3 is given with its conserved first and last residue. The D gene is left open where the match is weak.

J: TRBJ1-1; V: TRBV11-2; D: NA; CDR3: CASSPRFQTAVKNTEAFF
J: TRBJ2-2; V: TRBV10-1; D: NA; CDR3: CASSETATTGANTGELFF
J: TRBJ1-6; V: TRBV5-1; D: NA; CDR3: CASSPLRNDRNYNSPLHF
J: TRBJ2-3; V: TRBV10-2; D: TRBD2; CDR3: CASRDSGKDTQYF
J: TRBJ2-1; V: TRBV19; D: TRBD2; CDR3: CASSEAGGSYNEQFF
J: TRBJ1-4; V: TRBV2; D: NA; CDR3: CASKRTQNEKLFF
J: TRBJ1-1; V: TRBV5-1; D: NA; CDR3: CASKIQIMNTEAFF
J: TRBJ2-7; V: TRBV23-1; D: NA; CDR3: CALGPGGLRGNCEQYF
J: TRBJ1-3; V: TRBV10-3; D: NA; CDR3: CAISEGGAPGNTIYF
J: TRBJ2-1; V: TRBV4-1; D: TRBD2; CDR3: CASSRTSGGAISEQFF
J: TRBJ1-2; V: TRBV15; D: TRBD1; CDR3: CATSRDPGQDHGYTF
J: TRBJ1-1; V: TRBV11-3; D: NA; CDR3: CASSGRNTEAFF
J: TRBJ1-4; V: TRBV2; D: TRBD1; CDR3: CASSVYGQGNEKLFF